Presented here are 12 T cell receptor beta chains from one specimen sequenced in a study of T cell responses to AZD1222 COVID-19 vaccine. Data came from immunoSEQ multiplex PCR; TCRdb stores just in-frame clones and leaves some out. Of fewer than 80,000 clones in the sample, approximately 79% were seen once. Sequences were derived from peripheral blood, sampled on day 0 of MenACWY control vaccination. These receptors all stem from an adult in good health.

V usage is TRBV20-1 and J usage is TRBJ1-5; a weak D match, TRBD1 (6 bases). The CDR3 length is 15 residues. V was cut by 3 bases and J by 0 bases, with 12 bases left in between. Germline V lookup: CDR1 DFQATT, CDR2 SNEGSKA (reference sequence). CDR3 loop: CSASEQGYSNQPQHF. The CDR3 DNA sequence: TGCAGTGCTAGTGAACAGGGCTATAGCAATCAGCCCCAGCATTTT.

The chain is built from TRBV9 and TRBJ2-1; 7 nucleotides align to TRBD2. With 3 bases clipped from V and 0 bases from J, the junction kept 6 bases outside the gene matches. CDR1 is SGDLS, CDR2 YYNGEE, per germline. This CDR3 comprises 16 residues. The CDR3 sequence is CASSADGGSSYNEQFF. CDR3 in DNA: TGTGCCAGCAGCGCCGACGGGGGGAGCTCCTACAATGAGCAGTTCTTC.

This chain uses TRBV11-2 with TRBJ2-1; D possibly matches TRBD1 or TRBD2 (6 bases each). This CDR3 contains 17 residues. The germline gives CDR1 SGHAT, CDR2 FQNNGV. V lost 0 bases and J 5 bases, leaving 17 bases between the germline ends. The CDR3 is CASSLDRVVGGNNEQFF. The CDR3 DNA follows: TGTGCCAGCAGCTTAGATCGAGTAGTAGGGGGGAACAATGAGCAGTTCTTC.

CDR3 amino acids: CASSYVQGPAREAFF. CDR3 bases: TGTGCCAGCAGTTACGTCCAGGGGCCTGCAAGAGAAGCTTTCTTT. This chain uses TRBV6-5 with TRBJ1-1; the D gene is possibly TRBD1 (6 bases). V was clipped by 2 bases and J by 8 bases, with 18 bases between them. This CDR3 is 15 amino acids long. The germline V gene encodes CDR1 MNHEY and CDR2 SVGAGI.

The chain recombines TRBV19 with TRBJ1-5; 8 bases are a match to TRBD1. V lost 4 bases, J lost 9 bases, and 8 bases stayed unmatched. Germline V gene data show CDR1 as LNHDA and CDR2 as SQIVND (reference sequence). This CDR3 region has 14 residues. CDR3 in amino acids: CASSTRTGRSPQHF. The CDR3 region has the DNA TGTGCCAGTAGTACGCGGACAGGGAGATCGCCCCAGCATTTT.

The chain is built from TRBV27 and TRBJ2-1; 8 bases fit TRBD2. The CDR3 covers 12 residues. Germline CDR1 reads MNHEY; CDR2 reads SMNVEV (reference sequence). The junction had 5 bases not matched to a gene; V was cut back by 9 bases and J by 7 bases. The DNA of the CDR3 is TGTGCCAGACTAGCGGTGGGTAATGAGCAGTTCTTC. This encodes CARLAVGNEQFF.

The genes are TRBV18 and TRBJ1-5, with a tentative D call TRBD1 (5 bases). Per the germline V gene, CDR1 is KGHSH and CDR2 is LQKENI. The CDR3 has 13 amino acids. Trimming took off 6 bases at V and 6 bases at J, with 12 bases between the two ends. The CDR3 nucleotides read TGTGCCAGCTCCCTCTCTCAGGGTCAGCCCCAGCATTTT. Amino acids: CASSLSQGQPQHF.

V usage is TRBV10-3 and J usage is TRBJ1-2; D call uncertain. The CDR3 is 12 amino acids. Germline CDR1 reads ENHRY; CDR2 reads SYGVKD. V was shortened by 2 bases and J by 5 bases, with 6 bases between the two germline ends. CDR3 DNA: TGTGCCATCAGTGAGGACACGTATGGCTACACCTTC. It is translated as CAISEDTYGYTF.

This clone occurred a few times. The V call is TRBV6-5, the J call TRBJ1-1, with 7 positions matching TRBD1. This CDR3 is 15 amino acids long. J lost 3 bases, V lost 0 bases, and 4 bases had no gene match. Germline V gene sequence: CDR1 MNHEY, CDR2 SVGAGI. In DNA form, the CDR3 reads TGTGCCAGCAGTTACTCGAACACAGGGGACACTGAAGCTTTCTTT. This sequence encodes CASSYSNTGDTEAFF.

There are a few counts of this clone. The rearrangement joins TRBV2 to TRBJ1-6; no clear D. The CDR3 sequence is 14 residues long. Germline V gene sequence: CDR1 SNHLY, CDR2 FYNNEI. Trimming removed 8 bases at V and 5 bases at J, with 13 bases between. CDR3 region: CASQEIFDNSPLHF. In nucleotides, the CDR3 is TGTGCCAGCCAGGAGATTTTTGATAATTCACCCCTCCACTTT.

The table lists this clone with a count of one. The chain links TRBV5-1 to TRBJ1-1; TRBD1 matches 10 bases. There are 14 residues in the CDR3. V lost 4 bases to trimming and J lost 7 bases; unmatched junction nucleotides: 7. From germline, CDR1 is SGHRS and CDR2 YFSETQ. This CDR3 reads CASSTGTGDVEAFF. In DNA form, the CDR3 reads TGCGCCAGCAGCACCGGGACAGGGGACGTTGAAGCTTTCTTT. Full variable domain (remainder filled in from reference TRBV5-1 and TRBJ1-1): KAGVTQTPRYLIKTRGQQVTLSCSPISGHRSVSWYQQTPGQGLQFLFEYFSETQRNKGNFPGRFSGRQFSNSRSEMNVSTLELGDSALYLCASSTGTGDVEAFFGQGTRLTVV.

V and J are TRBV18 and TRBJ2-5; D may correspond to TRBD1 or TRBD2 (6 bases each). V lost 6 bases, J lost 2 bases, and 13 bases lay in between. Germline CDR1 and CDR2: KGHSH and LQKENI. The CDR3 is made up of 14 amino acids. CDR3 sequence reads: CASSGGSRQETQYF. CDR3 in DNA: TGTGCCAGCTCGGGGGGCAGTCGACAAGAGACCCAGTACTTC.